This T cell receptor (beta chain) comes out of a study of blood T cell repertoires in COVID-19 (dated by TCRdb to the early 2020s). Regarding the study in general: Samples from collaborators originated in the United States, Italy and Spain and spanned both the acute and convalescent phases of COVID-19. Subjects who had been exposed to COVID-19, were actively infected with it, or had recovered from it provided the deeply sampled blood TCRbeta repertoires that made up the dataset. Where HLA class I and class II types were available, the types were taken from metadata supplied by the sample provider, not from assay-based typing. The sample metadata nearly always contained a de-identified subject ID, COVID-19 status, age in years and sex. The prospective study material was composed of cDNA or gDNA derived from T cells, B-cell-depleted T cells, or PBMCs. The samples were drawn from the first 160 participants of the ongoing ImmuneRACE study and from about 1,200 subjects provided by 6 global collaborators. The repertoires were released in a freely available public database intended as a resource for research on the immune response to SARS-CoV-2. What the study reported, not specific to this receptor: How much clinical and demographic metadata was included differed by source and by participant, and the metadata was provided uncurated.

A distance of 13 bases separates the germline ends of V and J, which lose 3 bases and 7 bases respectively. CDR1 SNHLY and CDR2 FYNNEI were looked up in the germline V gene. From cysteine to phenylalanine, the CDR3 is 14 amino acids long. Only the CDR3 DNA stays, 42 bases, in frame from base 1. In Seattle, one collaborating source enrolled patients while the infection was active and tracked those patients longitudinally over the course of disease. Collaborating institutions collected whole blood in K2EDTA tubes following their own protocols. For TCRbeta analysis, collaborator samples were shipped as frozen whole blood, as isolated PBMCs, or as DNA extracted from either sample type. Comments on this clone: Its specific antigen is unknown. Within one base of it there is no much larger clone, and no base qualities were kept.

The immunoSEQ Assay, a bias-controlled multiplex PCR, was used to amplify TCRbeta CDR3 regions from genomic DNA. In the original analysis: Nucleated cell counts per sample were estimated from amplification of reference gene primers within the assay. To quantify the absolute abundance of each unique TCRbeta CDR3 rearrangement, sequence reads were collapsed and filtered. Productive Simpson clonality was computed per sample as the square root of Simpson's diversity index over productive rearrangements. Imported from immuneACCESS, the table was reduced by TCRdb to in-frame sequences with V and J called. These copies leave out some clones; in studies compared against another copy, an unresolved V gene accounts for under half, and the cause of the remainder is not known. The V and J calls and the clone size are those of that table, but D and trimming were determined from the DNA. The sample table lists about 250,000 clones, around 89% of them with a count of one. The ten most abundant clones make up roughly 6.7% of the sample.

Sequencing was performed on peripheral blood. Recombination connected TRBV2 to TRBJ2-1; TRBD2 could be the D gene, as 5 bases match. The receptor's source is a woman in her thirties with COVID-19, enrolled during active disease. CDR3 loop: CASSELRVGNEQFF. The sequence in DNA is TGTGCCAGCAGTGAGTTGCGGGTGGGAAATGAGCAGTTCTTC.